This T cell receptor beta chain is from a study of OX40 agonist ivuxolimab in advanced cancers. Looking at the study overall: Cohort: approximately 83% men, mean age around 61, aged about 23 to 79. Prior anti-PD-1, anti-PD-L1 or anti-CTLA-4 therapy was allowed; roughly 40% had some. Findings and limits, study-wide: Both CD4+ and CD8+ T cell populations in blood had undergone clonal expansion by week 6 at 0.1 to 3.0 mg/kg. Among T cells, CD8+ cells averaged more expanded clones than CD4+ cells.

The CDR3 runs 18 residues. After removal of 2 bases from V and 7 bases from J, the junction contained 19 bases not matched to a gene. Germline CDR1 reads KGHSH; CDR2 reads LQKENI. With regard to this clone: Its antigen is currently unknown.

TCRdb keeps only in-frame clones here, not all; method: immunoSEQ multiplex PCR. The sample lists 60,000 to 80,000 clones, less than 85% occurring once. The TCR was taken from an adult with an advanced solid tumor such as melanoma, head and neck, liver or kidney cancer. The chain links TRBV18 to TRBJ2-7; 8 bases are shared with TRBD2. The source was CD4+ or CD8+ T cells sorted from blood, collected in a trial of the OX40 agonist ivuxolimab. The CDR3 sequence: CASSPTLPQRGGRSEQYF. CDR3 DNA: TGTGCCAGCTCACCAACTCTCCCCCAACGGGGGGGCAGGTCGGAGCAGTACTTC.